This entry is about one T cell receptor (beta chain). Other DNA variants within this sample encode the same CDR3. Per the original methods: Cell counts per sample came from amplifying reference gene primers. Libraries were prepared by immunoSEQ multiplex PCR; TCRdb keeps only in-frame clonotypes and omits some of them. V and J calls and clone size are copied from that table; D and trimming were computed from the DNA. The sample consists of about 260,000 clones, 84% of them appearing once. The germline CDR1 and CDR2 sequences are SQVTM and ANQGSEA. The CDR3 sequence is 13 residues long. J lost 4 bases, V lost 4 bases, and 0 bases had no gene match. The sample is drawn from a study of blood T cell repertoires in COVID-19. As for the study in general: Sites across the United States, Italy and Spain contributed samples from acute and convalescent COVID-19. In each case, the material was cDNA or gDNA derived from T cells, B-cell-depleted T cells, or PBMCs.

The chain is built from TRBV29-1 and TRBJ2-2; 10 bases match TRBD1. The TCR was taken from a human donor in a cohort sampled during active COVID-19. Sequencing was done on a sample of peripheral blood. The CDR3 loop reads CSVGTGGTGELFF. CDR3 nucleotide sequence: TGCAGCGTTGGGACAGGGGGCACCGGGGAGCTGTTTTTT.